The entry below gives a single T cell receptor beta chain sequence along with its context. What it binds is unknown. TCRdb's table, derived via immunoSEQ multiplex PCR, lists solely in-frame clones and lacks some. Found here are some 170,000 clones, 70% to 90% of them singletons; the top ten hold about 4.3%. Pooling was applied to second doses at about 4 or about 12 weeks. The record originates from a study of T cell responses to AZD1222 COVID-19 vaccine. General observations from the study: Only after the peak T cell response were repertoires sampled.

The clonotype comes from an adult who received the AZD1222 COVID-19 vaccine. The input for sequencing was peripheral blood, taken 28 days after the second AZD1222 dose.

CDR3 sequence: CASSYGTGGFEKLFF. In DNA, the CDR3 is TGTGCCAGCAGTTACGGGACAGGGGGCTTCGAAAAACTGTTTTTT. The chain employs TRBV6-5 and TRBJ1-4; 12 nucleotides agree with TRBD1. Germline-derived CDR1 and CDR2 are MNHEY and SVGAGI. V lost 2 bases to trimming and J lost 8 bases; unmatched junction nucleotides: 3. The CDR3 has 15 residues.